The clone carrying this T cell receptor (beta chain) was recorded a few times. Its specificity is unknown. UMIs were added to TCR cDNA along with a universal primer site when it was made by 5'RACE template switching. TCRdb ran MiXCR on the 5' RACE reads and lists one entry per CDR3 protein. The data hold 450,000 to 550,000 distinct CDR3 sequences, with 15% to 20% observed a single time. These data come from a study of T cells after yellow fever vaccination. Notes on the study in general: FACS-sorted repertoires might harbor abundant contaminating clonotypes from the bulk population.

In germline, CDR1 is MNHEY, CDR2 SVGEGT. The V segment lost 0 bases and the J segment 1 base; nucleotides outside the gene matches: 12. The CDR3 covers 20 residues. This chain links TRBV6-2 or TRBV6-3 with TRBJ2-6; TRBD1 matches at 7 bases. The sample consisted of PBMCs, taken 15 days after the yellow fever booster vaccination. The source is a man aged 25 to 40 who received the YFV17D yellow fever vaccine. CDR3 sequence (DNA): TGTGCCAGCAGTTACTCGAAAACTGGGACAGTAGAATCTGGGGCCAACGTCCTGACTTTC. Translating it yields CASSYSKTGTVESGANVLTF.